A single T cell receptor beta chain is shown here with its context. There are 15 residues in the CDR3. The V and J ends lost 4 bases and 6 bases respectively, with 16 bases between them. Germline values: CDR1 SGDLS, CDR2 YYNGEE. This sample was included in a study of blood T cell repertoires in COVID-19. Background on the study: Both acute and convalescent COVID-19 samples were obtained from the United States, Italy and Spain. Nucleic acid was either cDNA or gDNA, and it came from T cells, B-cell-depleted T cells, or PBMCs.

Original processing methods: How many nucleated cells were present was estimated from reference gene primer amplification. Using immunoSEQ multiplex PCR, the repertoire was profiled, and TCRdb retains in-frame clones only, with some absent. That table is the source of V, J and clone size, and D and trimming were worked out from the DNA. Of approximately 100,000 clones listed, approximately 87% are singletons. This receptor was identified in a woman aged 55-75 years with acute or convalescent COVID-19. The sample taken for sequencing was peripheral blood. This sequence joins TRBV9 and TRBJ1-4, with D tentatively TRBD1 (5 bases). Here the CDR3 reads CASSPQGSLDEKLFF. In nucleotides, the CDR3 is TGTGCCAGCAGCCCGCAGGGATCTTTGGATGAAAAACTGTTTTTT. Complete variable domain (other parts from reference TRBV9 and TRBJ1-4): DSGVTQTPKHLITATGQRVTLRCSPRSGDLSVYWYQQSLDQGLQFLIQYYNGEERAKGNILERFSAQQFPDLHSELNLSSLELGDSALYFCASSPQGSLDEKLFFGSGTQLSVL.